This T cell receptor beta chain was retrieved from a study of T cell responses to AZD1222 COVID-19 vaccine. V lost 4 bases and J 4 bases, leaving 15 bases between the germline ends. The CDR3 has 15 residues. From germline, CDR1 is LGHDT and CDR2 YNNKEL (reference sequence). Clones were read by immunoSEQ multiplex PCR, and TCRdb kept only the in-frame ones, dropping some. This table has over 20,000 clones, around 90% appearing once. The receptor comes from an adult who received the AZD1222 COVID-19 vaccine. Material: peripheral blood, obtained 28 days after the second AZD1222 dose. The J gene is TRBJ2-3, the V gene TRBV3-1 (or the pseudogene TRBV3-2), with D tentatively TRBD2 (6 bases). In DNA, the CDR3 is TGTGCCAGCAGCCCCCCCGGGAGTCAATCAGATACGCAGTATTTT. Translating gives CASSPPGSQSDTQYF.